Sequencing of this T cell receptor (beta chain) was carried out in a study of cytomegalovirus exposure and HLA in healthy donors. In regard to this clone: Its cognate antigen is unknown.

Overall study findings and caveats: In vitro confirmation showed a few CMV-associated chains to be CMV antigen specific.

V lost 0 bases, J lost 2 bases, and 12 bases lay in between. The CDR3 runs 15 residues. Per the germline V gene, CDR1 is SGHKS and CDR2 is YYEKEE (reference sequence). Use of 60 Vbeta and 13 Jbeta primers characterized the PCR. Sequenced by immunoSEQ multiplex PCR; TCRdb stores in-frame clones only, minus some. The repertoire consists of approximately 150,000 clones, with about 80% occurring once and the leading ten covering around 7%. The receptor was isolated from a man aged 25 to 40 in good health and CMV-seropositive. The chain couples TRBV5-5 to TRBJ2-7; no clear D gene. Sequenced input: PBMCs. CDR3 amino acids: CASSLDGNGAYEQYF. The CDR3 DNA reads TGTGCCAGCAGCTTGGACGGTAATGGAGCCTACGAGCAGTACTTC.